The 22 T cell receptor beta chains below come from one sample, sequenced in a study of T cells after yellow fever vaccination (dated by TCRdb to about 2019). Libraries came from 5' RACE. Sequenced on an Illumina NovaSeq 6000. Using fastp at Q25 and MiXCR, TCRdb reprocessed the public reads and kept productive beta chains. Identical CDR3 protein sequences are pooled into one entry, listed with their most common genes and DNA. The sample table contains some 320,000 distinct CDR3 sequences; only one count was recorded for roughly 9% of them. The biggest ten clones account for 3% to 3.5% of the sample. Sample treatment or condition, as interpreted from the label and publication: live attenuated yellow fever vaccine strain. The source was CD4+ T cells sorted from PBMCs, collected 5 days after the yellow fever booster vaccination. Receptors were obtained from a man aged 18-30 years who received the YFV17D yellow fever vaccine.

There are many counts of this clonotype. This chain connects TRBV5-1 to TRBJ1-6; TRBD1 is a possible D gene (5 bases). Germline V gene lookup returns CDR1 SGHRS and CDR2 YFSETQ. The CDR3 contains 14 residues. V was shortened by 4 bases and J by 8 bases, with 13 bases between the two germline ends. Here the CDR3 reads CASSEDGGYSPLHF. Here the CDR3 DNA reads TGCGCCAGCAGCGAGGACGGGGGATATTCACCCCTCCACTTT.

The chain uses TRBV25-1 and TRBJ2-7; D is uncertain. The CDR3 runs 13 residues. The ends were cut back, 4 bases at V and 3 bases at J, with 10 bases in the middle. Germline V gene sequence: CDR1 MGHDK, CDR2 SYGVNS. The DNA of the CDR3 is TGTGCCAGCAGTGTTAGTGTAAACTACGAGCAGTACTTC. It encodes CASSVSVNYEQYF.

This chain uses TRBV7-2 with TRBJ1-2; D is perhaps TRBD1 (6 bases). Germline V gives CDR1 SGHTA, CDR2 FQGNSA. The CDR3 has 14 amino acids. The V gene lost 8 bases and the J gene lost 4 bases, with 17 bases spanning the gap. Here the CDR3 DNA reads TGTGCCAGCGGCACGGAGAGGGGGATCTATGGCTACACCTTC. Its translation is CASGTERGIYGYTF.

This clonotype was found a few times. The CDR3 loop is CASSSAWRSYQETQYF. CDR3 coding DNA: TGTGCCAGCAGCTCAGCGTGGAGGTCGTACCAAGAGACCCAGTACTTC. The rearrangement uses TRBV7-2 and TRBJ2-5; D may be TRBD2 (5 bases). Germline V gene data show CDR1 as SGHTA and CDR2 as FQGNSA. The CDR3 is 16 amino acids. With 4 bases removed from V and 0 bases from J, the gap between germline ends came to 15 bases.

The chain is built from TRBV15 and TRBJ1-1; no definite D call. With 1 base removed from V and 1 base from J, the gap between germline ends came to 10 bases. The CDR3 length is 15 residues. Germline V gives CDR1 LNHNV, CDR2 YYDKDF (reference sequence). CDR3 loop: CATSRAQVPNTEAFF. The CDR3 nucleotides are TGTGCCACCAGCAGAGCCCAAGTACCGAACACTGAAGCTTTCTTT.

This clonotype has just a few counts. The chain links TRBV7-2 to TRBJ1-5; D remains unclear. The CDR3 loop spans 11 amino acids. Germline V gene lookup returns CDR1 SGHTA and CDR2 FQGNSA. Trimming cost V 6 bases and J 10 bases, with 10 bases left between them. The chain's CDR3 is CASSSNGPQHF. The CDR3 DNA reads as TGTGCCAGCAGTTCCAACGGACCCCAGCATTTT.

About this clonotype itself: A much larger clone lies one base from this, so it may be a read error. The chain recombines TRBV9 with TRBJ2-5; D is unresolved. Germline V gives CDR1 SGDLS, CDR2 YYNGEE. The CDR3 covers 11 residues. V was clipped by 7 bases and J by 0 bases, with 4 bases between them. The DNA of the CDR3 is TGTGCCAGCGGCTACCAAGAGACCCAGTACTTC. This sequence encodes CASGYQETQYF.

This clonotype was seen a handful of times. The gene calls are TRBV7-3 and TRBJ1-2; D is possibly TRBD1 (5 bases). There are 16 residues in the CDR3. The V gene lost 5 bases and the J gene lost 1 base, with 17 bases spanning the gap. CDR1 is SGHTA and CDR2 is FQGTGA in the germline V gene. Here the CDR3 reads CASSKSTGLGNYGYTF. In DNA form, the CDR3 reads TGTGCCAGCAGCAAATCCACAGGACTTGGTAACTATGGCTACACCTTC.

In this sample, this clonotype turned up a few times. The rearrangement joins TRBV4-3 to TRBJ1-2; D is uncertain. Between the trimmed V and J ends, which lost 4 bases and 2 bases, there was a span of 14 bases. Looked up from germline, CDR1 is LGHNA and CDR2 is YSLEER. CDR3 length equals 15 residues. The CDR3 loop is CASSPIGGSNYGYTF. In nucleotides, the CDR3 is TGCGCCAGCAGCCCTATAGGCGGATCCAACTATGGCTACACCTTC.

The V gene is TRBV4-2, the J gene TRBJ2-3, with 10 positions matching TRBD2. V gave up 4 bases and J gave up 4 bases; unmatched junction bases: 14. Germline loops: CDR1 LGHNA, CDR2 YNFKEQ. The CDR3 totals 18 residues. The CDR3 region has the DNA TGTGCCAGCAGCCCCATCGGGCTAGCGGGGGCTCCACCAGATACGCAGTATTTT. It is translated as CASSPIGLAGAPPDTQYF.

The rearrangement joins TRBV10-2 to TRBJ1-6, with a weak D call TRBD1 (5 bases). Germline V gives CDR1 WSHSY, CDR2 SAAADI. V was trimmed by 2 bases and J by 6 bases, leaving 5 bases between them. CDR3 length: 13 residues. The CDR3 protein is CASSEQGNSPLHF. As DNA, the CDR3 is TGCGCCAGCAGTGAGCAGGGTAATTCACCCCTCCACTTT.

V usage is TRBV7-2 and J usage is TRBJ2-1, with 8 bases lining up with TRBD1. CDR1 is SGHTA, CDR2 FQGNSA, per germline. Trimming at V came to 5 bases and at J to 10 bases, leaving 10 bases not matched to a gene. This CDR3 contains 14 residues. The CDR3 protein is CASSGRNRGKEQFF. The CDR3 DNA follows: TGTGCCAGCAGCGGGCGTAACAGGGGGAAGGAGCAGTTCTTC.

This clonotype occurred many times. In DNA form, the CDR3 reads TGTGCCAGCAGTTACTCGGCTAGCGGGGGGGCCGGTGAGACCCAGTACTTC. Translation: CASSYSASGGAGETQYF. The chain employs TRBV6-5 and TRBJ2-5; 12 nucleotides agree with TRBD2. Trimming removed 0 bases from V and 5 bases from J; junction bases left unmatched: 7. This CDR3 is 17 amino acids long. The germline V gene has CDR1 MNHEY and CDR2 SVGAGI.

This clonotype has just a few counts. The gene calls are TRBV20-1 and TRBJ1-2; D is possibly TRBD1 (5 bases). Trimming took 0 bases from V and 8 from J, leaving 13 bases between them. Germline-derived CDR1 and CDR2 are DFQATT and SNEGSKA (reference sequence). CDR3 length: 13 amino acids. CDR3 DNA: TGCAGTGCTAGAGATGTTCAGGGAGGAGGCTACACCTTC. Protein sequence: CSARDVQGGGYTF.

This clonotype was found many times. The rearrangement uses TRBV4-2 and TRBJ1-2; D perhaps matches TRBD1 (5 bases). The CDR3 is made up of 14 amino acids. CDR1 is LGHNA and CDR2 is YNFKEQ in the germline V gene. The germline V and J ends were trimmed by 0 bases and 4 bases, with 9 bases remaining between them. This CDR3 is CASSQERGGYGYTF. CDR3 nucleotide sequence: TGTGCCAGCAGCCAAGAGAGGGGCGGCTATGGCTACACCTTC.

There are a few counts of this clonotype. The chain uses TRBV7-9 and TRBJ2-3; perhaps TRBD1 as D (6 bases). Between the trimmed V and J ends, which lost 6 bases and 3 bases, there was a span of 19 bases. The CDR3 runs 16 residues. The germline gives CDR1 SEHNR, CDR2 FQNEAQ (reference sequence). The CDR3 nucleotides read TGTGCCAGCAGTTTCATCCGGACAGCGGCAACAGATACGCAGTATTTT. It yields the protein CASSFIRTAATDTQYF.

This clonotype was counted many times. The gene calls are TRBV12-3 or TRBV12-4 and TRBJ2-1; D ambiguous. V was cut by 4 bases and J by 7 bases, with 5 bases left in between. CDR3 length: 11 residues. The CDR3 DNA is TGTGCCAGCAGTTACGTGAATGAGCAGTTCTTC. It codes for CASSYVNEQFF.

V usage is TRBV18 and J usage is TRBJ2-5, with unresolved D. CDR3 size: 9 residues. CDR1 is KGHSH and CDR2 is LQKENI in the germline V gene. Trimming removed 6 bases at V and 9 bases at J, with 5 bases between. The chain's CDR3 is CASSGAQYF. The CDR3, as DNA: TGTGCCAGCTCCGGCGCCCAGTACTTC.

As to this clonotype: At one of its ends the junction is not consistent with the germline gene, which may arise from a read error. The chain uses TRBV7-9 and TRBJ1-6, with 7 nucleotides matching TRBD1. Germline CDR1 and CDR2: SEHNR and FQNEAQ (reference sequence). The CDR3 has 12 residues. This chain's CDR3 is CASSVGTEYYLF. CDR3 bases: TGTGCCAGCAGCGTCGGGACAGAATATTACTTGTTT.

This clonotype was detected only a few times. The genes are TRBV5-1 and TRBJ1-5; 10 nucleotides agree with TRBD1. The germline gives CDR1 SGHRS, CDR2 YFSETQ. The CDR3 has 16 amino acids. Trimming took 0 bases from V and 8 from J; bases not matched to a gene: 8. CDR3 in DNA: TGCGCCAGCAGCTTGGATGGACAGGGGGGGCCGGAGCCCCAGCATTTT. Protein: CASSLDGQGGPEPQHF.

Many counts were recorded for this clonotype. The chain carries TRBV11-2 and TRBJ2-3, with D possibly being TRBD2 (6 bases). The CDR3 has 15 residues. The ends were cut back, 3 bases at V and 2 bases at J, with 12 bases in the middle. CDR1 and CDR2 (germline): SGHAT, FQNNGV. This CDR3 is CASSFYSSATDTQYF. The CDR3 DNA is TGTGCCAGCAGCTTCTACTCTAGCGCCACAGATACGCAGTATTTT. Combining the CDR3 with reference TRBV11-2 and TRBJ2-3 gives the whole variable domain EAGVAQSPRYKIIEKRQSVAFWCNPISGHATLYWYQQILGQGPKLLIQFQNNGVVDDSQLPKDRFSAERLKGVDSTLKIQPAKLEDSAVYLCASSFYSSATDTQYFGPGTRLTVL.

This clonotype occurred a few times. Here the CDR3 DNA reads TGTGCCAGCAGCCAATCGAGCTCGGGCTATGGCTACACCTTC. Translation: CASSQSSSGYGYTF. V and J are TRBV16 and TRBJ1-2; D gene ambiguous. V gave up 0 bases and J gave up 4 bases, with 9 bases separating them. Germline V gene data show CDR1 as KGHSY and CDR2 as FQNENV. CDR3 length equals 14 residues.